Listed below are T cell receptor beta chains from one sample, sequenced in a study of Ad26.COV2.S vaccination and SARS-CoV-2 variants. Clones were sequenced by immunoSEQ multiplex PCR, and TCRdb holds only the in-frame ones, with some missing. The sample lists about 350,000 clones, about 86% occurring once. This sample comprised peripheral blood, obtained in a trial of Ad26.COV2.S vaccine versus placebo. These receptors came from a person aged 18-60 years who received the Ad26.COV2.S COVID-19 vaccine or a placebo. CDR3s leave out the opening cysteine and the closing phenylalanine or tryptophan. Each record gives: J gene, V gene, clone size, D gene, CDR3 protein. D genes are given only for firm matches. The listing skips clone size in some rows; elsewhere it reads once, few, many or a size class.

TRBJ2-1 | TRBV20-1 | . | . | SASQGIEQF
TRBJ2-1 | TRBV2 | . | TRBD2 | ASSGDHWGGTFRNEQF
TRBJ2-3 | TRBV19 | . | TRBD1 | ASTGGQGGMDTQY
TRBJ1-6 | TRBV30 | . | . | AWSVLQGHNSPLH
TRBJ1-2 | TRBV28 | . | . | ASTRTGAQTGYGYT
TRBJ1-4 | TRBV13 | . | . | ASSTRQVNEKLF
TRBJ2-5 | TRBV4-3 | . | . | ASSQGLAQETQY
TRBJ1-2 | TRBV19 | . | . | ASSRIGSVYTNYGYT
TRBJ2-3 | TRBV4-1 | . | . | ASKPASRTDTQY
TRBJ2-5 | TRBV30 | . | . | AWSRGSSQETQY
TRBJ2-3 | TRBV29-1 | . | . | SVEEGEHGNTDTQY
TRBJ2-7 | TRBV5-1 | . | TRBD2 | ASTGGYEQY
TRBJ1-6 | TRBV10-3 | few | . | AISGQRNSPLH
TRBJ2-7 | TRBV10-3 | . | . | AISEMTARTYEQY
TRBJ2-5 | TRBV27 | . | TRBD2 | ASSFAGVETQY
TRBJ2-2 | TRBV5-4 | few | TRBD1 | ASSSNRDRLTGELF
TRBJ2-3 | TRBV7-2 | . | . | ASSLGRSDTQY
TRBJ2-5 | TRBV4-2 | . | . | ASSRTGGETQY
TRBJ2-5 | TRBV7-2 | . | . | ASEAGVRSAQY
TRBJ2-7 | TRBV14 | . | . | ASSRTPLEQY
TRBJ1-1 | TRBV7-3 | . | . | ASSPGGSNTEAF
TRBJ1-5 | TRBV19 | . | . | ASSIAGTYQPQH
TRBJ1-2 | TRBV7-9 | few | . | ASSSISGTQSYT
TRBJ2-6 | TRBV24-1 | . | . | ATSPAGANVLT
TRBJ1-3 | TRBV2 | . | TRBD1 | ASSGDRVNTIY
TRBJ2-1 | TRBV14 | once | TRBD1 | ASSQTGTRRSNEQF
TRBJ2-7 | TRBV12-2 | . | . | ASRPSPGEIAYEQY
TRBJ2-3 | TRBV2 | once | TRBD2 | ATARETSGAGGQY
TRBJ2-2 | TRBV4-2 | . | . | ASSQPYLTGNTGELF
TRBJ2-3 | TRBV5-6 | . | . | ASSLEPYTQY
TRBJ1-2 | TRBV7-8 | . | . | ASSQRDYGYT
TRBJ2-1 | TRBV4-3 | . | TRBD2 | ASSLGLAGIYEQF
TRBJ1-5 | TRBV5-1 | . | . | ASSLAGGLGQPQH
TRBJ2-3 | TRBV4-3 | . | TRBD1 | ASSRGRTDTQY
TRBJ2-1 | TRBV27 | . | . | ASSLTTLSNEQF
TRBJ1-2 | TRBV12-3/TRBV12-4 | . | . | ASVYGGGNGYT
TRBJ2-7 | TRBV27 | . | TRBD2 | ASSYGTSGKGEQY